The next 10 T cell receptor beta chains were all read from a single sample in a study of blood T cell repertoires in COVID-19. Assay: immunoSEQ multiplex PCR; the TCRdb copy retains only in-frame clones and omits some. The table lists some 22,000 clones, about 88% of them singletons, with around 25% in the top ten. The sample taken for sequencing was peripheral blood. The receptors shown here come from a human donor with active COVID-19. The donor label of this sample is uncertain.

V is TRBV28 and J is TRBJ1-2; D remains unclear. CDR1 is MDHEN, CDR2 SYDVKM, per germline. V lost 4 bases and J 13 bases, leaving 16 bases between the germline ends. This CDR3 is 12 amino acids long. CDR3 amino acids: CASSSTWRACTF. DNA for the CDR3: TGTGCCAGCAGTTCGACATGGAGGGCCTGCACCTTC.

J is TRBJ2-3 and V is TRBV2, with 8 bases matching TRBD1. CDR1 SNHLY and CDR2 FYNNEI come from the germline V gene. V shed 7 bases and J 0 bases; nucleotides not matched to a gene: 6. The CDR3 has 15 amino acids. CDR3 amino acids: CASTRQGRSTDTQYF. The CDR3 bases are TGTGCCAGCACTCGACAGGGGAGGAGCACAGATACGCAGTATTTT. The variable domain in full, with the rest retrieved from reference TRBV2 and TRBJ2-3, is EPEVTQTPSHQVTQMGQEVILRCVPISNHLYFYWYRQILGQKVEFLVSFYNNEISEKSEIFDDQFSVERPDGSNFTLKIRSTKLEDSAMYFCASTRQGRSTDTQYFGPGTRLTVL.

V usage is TRBV28 and J usage is TRBJ1-1, with D perhaps matching TRBD1 (6 bases). The germline V and J ends were trimmed by 5 bases and 0 bases, with 10 bases remaining between them. CDR1 and CDR2 from the germline V gene are MDHEN and SYDVKM. The length of the CDR3 is 14 residues. The CDR3 protein is CASSPPGVNTEAFF. The CDR3 nucleotides are TGTGCCAGCAGTCCGCCAGGGGTGAACACTGAAGCTTTCTTT.

The genes are TRBV18 and TRBJ2-7, with 10 bases that match TRBD2. With V trimmed by 0 bases and J by 1 base, 0 bases remained unmatched. The CDR3 is made up of 15 amino acids. CDR1 is KGHSH, CDR2 LQKENI, per germline. CDR3 bases: TGTGCCAGCTCACCACCACTAGCGGGGTCCTACGAGCAGTACTTC. Translated, it gives CASSPPLAGSYEQYF.

The sample holds a few counts of this clone. The chain is built from TRBV6-1 and TRBJ2-1, with TRBD1 as a possible D gene (6 bases). Trimming removed 2 bases from V and 10 bases from J, with 12 bases in between. Looked up from germline, CDR1 is MNHNS and CDR2 is SASEGT. CDR3 length: 13 residues. The CDR3 spells CASSEYRTAEQFF. CDR3 coding DNA: TGTGCCAGCAGTGAATATCGGACAGCCGAGCAGTTCTTC.

This clone was found a few times. The chain couples TRBV16 to TRBJ1-1, with D perhaps matching TRBD1 (6 bases). This CDR3 is 15 amino acids long. V was pared by 3 bases and J by 4 bases, with 15 bases between. Germline V gene sequence: CDR1 KGHSY, CDR2 FQNENV. The CDR3 DNA is TGTGCCAGCAGCCAGAAACAGGGCGTAGGCACTGAAGCTTTCTTT. Encoded protein: CASSQKQGVGTEAFF.

The V gene is TRBV9, the J gene TRBJ2-5; D may be TRBD2 (5 bases). The CDR3 spans 16 residues. The V and J ends lost 0 bases and 5 bases respectively, with 17 bases between them. Germline V gene data show CDR1 as SGDLS and CDR2 as YYNGEE. CDR3 nucleotides: TGTGCCAGCAGCGTAGCTGGCGGGCTGGGGTTGGAGACCCAGTACTTC. It is translated as CASSVAGGLGLETQYF. Complete variable domain (other parts from reference TRBV9 and TRBJ2-5): DSGVTQTPKHLITATGQRVTLRCSPRSGDLSVYWYQQSLDQGLQFLIQYYNGEERAKGNILERFSAQQFPDLHSELNLSSLELGDSALYFCASSVAGGLGLETQYFGPGTRLLVL.

V is TRBV9 and J is TRBJ1-1; D gene uncertain. The germline gives CDR1 SGDLS, CDR2 YYNGEE. Trimming took off 7 bases at V and 10 bases at J, with 20 bases between the two ends. This CDR3 has 13 amino acids. CDR3 sequence: CASRVSGRVGAFF. The CDR3 DNA sequence: TGTGCCAGCCGAGTGAGCGGACGAGTAGGAGCTTTCTTT.

This clone was recorded once. The chain carries TRBV3-1 (or the pseudogene TRBV3-2) and TRBJ2-5, with a weak D call TRBD2 (5 bases). Trimming shortened V by 4 bases and J by 2 bases, and 11 bases separated the two germline ends. CDR1 and CDR2 from the germline V gene are LGHDT and YNNKEL (reference sequence). CDR3 size: 14 residues. CDR3 DNA: TGTGCCAGCAGCCTCTTCCGGGGACAAGAGACCCAGTACTTC. This sequence encodes CASSLFRGQETQYF.

This chain uses TRBV7-2 with TRBJ2-7; 9 nucleotides align to TRBD1. Germline CDR1 and CDR2: SGHTA and FQGNSA. The CDR3 is 13 amino acids. J was trimmed by 4 bases and V by 4 bases; bases with no gene match: 2. CDR3 coding DNA: TGTGCCAGCAGCTCCGACAGGGGGTACGAGCAGTACTTC. Amino acid sequence: CASSSDRGYEQYF. Full variable domain (rest looked up from reference TRBV7-2 and TRBJ2-7): GAGVSQSPSNKVTEKGKDVELRCDPISGHTALYWYRQSLGQGLEFLIYFQGNSAPDKSGLPSDRFSAERTGGSVSTLTIQRTQQEDSAVYLCASSSDRGYEQYFGPGTRLTVT.